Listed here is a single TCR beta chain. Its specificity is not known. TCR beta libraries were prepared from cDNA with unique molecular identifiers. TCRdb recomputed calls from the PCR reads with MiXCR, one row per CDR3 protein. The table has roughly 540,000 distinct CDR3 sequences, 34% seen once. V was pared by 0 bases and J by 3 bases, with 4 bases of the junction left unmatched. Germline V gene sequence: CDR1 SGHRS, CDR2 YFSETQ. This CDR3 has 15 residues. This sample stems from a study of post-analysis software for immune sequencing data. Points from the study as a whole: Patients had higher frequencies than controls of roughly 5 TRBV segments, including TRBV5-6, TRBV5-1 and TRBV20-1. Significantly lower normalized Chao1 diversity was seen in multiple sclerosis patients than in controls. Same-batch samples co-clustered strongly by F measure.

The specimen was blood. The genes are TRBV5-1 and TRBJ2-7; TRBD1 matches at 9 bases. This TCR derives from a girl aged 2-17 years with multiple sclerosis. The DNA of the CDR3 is TGCGCCAGCAGCTTGGTGGTGGGACAGGGCTACGAGCAGTACTTC. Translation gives CASSLVVGQGYEQYF.